One sample yielded the 5 T cell receptor beta chains listed below, sequenced in a study of shared clonotypes between healthy human individuals. The data were produced by immunoSEQ multiplex PCR, yet TCRdb's version contains in-frame clones alone and is incomplete. Of around 600,000 clones in the sample, around 97% were seen once. The material sequenced was naive CD4+ T cells sorted from blood. Documented subset: CD45RA+ positively selected. Receptor source: a woman in her 30s in good health.

This chain links TRBV19 with TRBJ2-2; TRBD1 might be the D (5 bases). Germline values: CDR1 LNHDA, CDR2 SQIVND (reference sequence). This CDR3 has 16 amino acids. Deletions cut 3 bases from V and 0 bases from J, with 11 bases between. The chain's CDR3 is CASSIARAANTGELFF. The CDR3 coding sequence is TGTGCCAGTAGTATCGCCAGGGCCGCGAACACCGGGGAGCTGTTTTTT.

The chain is built from TRBV15 and TRBJ1-5; the match to TRBD1 covers 7 bases. Germline CDR1 LNHNV, CDR2 YYDKDF (reference sequence). J lost 3 bases, V lost 0 bases, and 5 bases had no gene match. This CDR3 has 16 amino acids. The CDR3 DNA is TGTGCCACCAGCAGAGAGACAGGGAGGATCAATCAGCCCCAGCATTTT. Translation gives CATSRETGRINQPQHF. The entire variable domain, with the rest obtained from reference TRBV15 and TRBJ1-5, is as follows: DAMVIQNPRYQVTQFGKPVTLSCSQTLNHNVMYWYQQKSSQAPKLLFHYYDKDFNNEADTPDNFQSRRPNTSFCFLDIRSPGLGDTAMYLCATSRETGRINQPQHFGDGTRLSIL.

This CDR3 reads CASSPIQGGSGNTIYF. As DNA, the CDR3 is TGTGCCAGCTCACCGATTCAGGGTGGCTCTGGAAACACCATATATTTT. This chain connects TRBV18 to TRBJ1-3, with D possibly TRBD1 on 5 matching bases. With 3 bases removed from V and 0 bases from J, the gap between germline ends came to 12 bases. The CDR3 is 16 residues long. CDR1 is KGHSH and CDR2 is LQKENI in the germline V gene.

The rearrangement uses TRBV15 and TRBJ2-2; 7 nucleotides match TRBD2. The CDR3 is 15 amino acids. V trimming: 4 bases; J trimming: 7 bases; junction bases outside the gene matches: 9. Per the germline V gene, CDR1 is LNHNV and CDR2 is YYDKDF (reference sequence). The CDR3 sequence is CATSNPGGGGGELFF. As DNA, the CDR3 is TGTGCCACCAGCAACCCTGGGGGGGGTGGCGGGGAGCTGTTTTTT.

This chain connects TRBV18 to TRBJ2-2; the D gene could be TRBD1 or TRBD2 (5 bases each). Germline values: CDR1 KGHSH, CDR2 LQKENI. Trimming shortened V by 4 bases and J by 0 bases, and 15 bases separated the two germline ends. The CDR3 has 17 amino acids. CDR3 DNA sequence: TGTGCCAGCTCACGAAGACGGGACGCCGCGAACACCGGGGAGCTGTTTTTT. Its protein product is CASSRRRDAANTGELFF.